This T cell receptor beta chain was sequenced in a study of technical replicates of blood from a few donors. The CDR3 is 14 residues long. In germline, CDR1 is SGDLS, CDR2 YYNGEE. V shed 0 bases and J shed 6 bases, with 10 bases lying between them. The repertoire was sequenced with immunoSEQ multiplex PCR; TCRdb's copy has only in-frame clones and lacks some. The sample consists of tens of thousands of clones, around 97% of them appearing once. The TCR was taken from a human donor in good health. The V and J genes are TRBV9 and TRBJ1-5; D possibly corresponds to TRBD1 (5 bases). What was sequenced was T cells isolated from PBMCs. CDR3 region: CASSVGNRGQPQHF. DNA of the CDR3: TGTGCCAGCAGCGTAGGTAATAGGGGTCAGCCCCAGCATTTT.